This T cell receptor beta chain was identified in a study of blood T cell repertoires in COVID-19. Overall study context: Some COVID-19 samples were acute and others convalescent; all came from the United States, Italy and Spain.

Authors' analysis steps: Amplified reference gene primers provided the basis for estimating nucleated cell counts. Sequenced by immunoSEQ multiplex PCR; TCRdb stores in-frame clones only, minus some. V, J and clone size are those of that table, while D and trimming were read from the DNA. The data show about 100,000 clones, more than 85% seen once. The germline V gene has CDR1 ENHRY and CDR2 SYGVKD. V lost 4 bases to trimming and J lost 4 bases, with 8 bases between them. This CDR3 has 12 amino acids. The source of this sequence is a man in his fifties or sixties with active COVID-19. The chain has TRBV10-3 and TRBJ2-7; maybe TRBD1 (6 bases). Sequencing was done on a sample of peripheral blood. The CDR3 reads CAISVRGYEQYF. CDR3 sequence (DNA): TGTGCCATCAGTGTCAGGGGTTACGAGCAGTACTTC.